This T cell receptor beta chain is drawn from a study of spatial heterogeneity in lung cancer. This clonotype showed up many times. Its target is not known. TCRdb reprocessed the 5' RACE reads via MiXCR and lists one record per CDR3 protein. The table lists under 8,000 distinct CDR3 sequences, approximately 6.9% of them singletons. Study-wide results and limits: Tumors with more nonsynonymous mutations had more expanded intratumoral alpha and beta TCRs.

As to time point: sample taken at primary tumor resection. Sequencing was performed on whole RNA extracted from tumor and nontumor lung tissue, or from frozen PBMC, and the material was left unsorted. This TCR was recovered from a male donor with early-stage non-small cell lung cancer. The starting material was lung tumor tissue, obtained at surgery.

The CDR3 spells CASSPGGPADTQYF. The CDR3 DNA reads as TGTGCCAGCAGTCCCGGGGGCCCAGCAGATACGCAGTATTTT. The chain links TRBV6-2 or TRBV6-3 to TRBJ2-3, with D perhaps being TRBD1 or TRBD2 (6 bases each). The CDR3 spans 14 residues. The germline gives CDR1 MNHEY, CDR2 SVGEGT. V gave up 5 bases and J gave up 4 bases, with 13 bases separating them.